This record looks at one T cell receptor (beta chain) sequence and its context. This entry belongs to a study of T cell repertoires in ileal Crohn's disease. Generated by immunoSEQ multiplex PCR, the TCRdb table keeps only in-frame clones and is missing some. The data contain around 8,200 clones, roughly 80% of them singletons. V lost 6 bases to trimming and J lost 5 bases; unmatched junction nucleotides: 9. The CDR3 runs 14 residues. CDR1 MNHEY and CDR2 SMNVEV come from the germline V gene (reference sequence). This chain links TRBV27 with TRBJ2-7; 8 bases agree with TRBD1. Source material: ileal tissue. The TCR sequence derives from an adult with Crohn's disease. As DNA, the CDR3 is TGTGCCAGCAGAGGGGACAGGCTACTCGACGAGCAGTACTTC. Protein product: CASRGDRLLDEQYF.